These 19 T cell receptor beta chains were all obtained from the same sample, sequenced in a study of T cell changes during pregnancy in multiple sclerosis (dated by TCRdb to 2018 to 2020). The library relied on the immunoSEQ multiplex PCR assay. Sourced from immuneACCESS, this table was stored by TCRdb with only in-frame sequences that have V and J called. A share of the clones is absent; for the studies checked, an unresolved V gene accounts for under half, and the remainder has no known explanation. Recorded for this sample are 32,000 or so clones; around nine tenths of them occurred a single time. Clones ranked in the top ten supply approximately 5.4% of the sample. This sample comprised CD8+ T cells from peripheral blood mononuclear cells, obtained in the first trimester of pregnancy. The receptor set was obtained from a female donor with multiple sclerosis, enrolled in a pregnancy study.

This clone was recorded once. The V and J genes are TRBV28 and TRBJ2-5; 8 nucleotides line up with TRBD2. The tail of the sequence fits TRBJ2-7 better, so the J call may be wrong. Germline V gene data show CDR1 as MDHEN and CDR2 as SYDVKM. The length of the CDR3 is 16 residues. Here the CDR3 reads CASSSPISGSSYEQYF. DNA of the CDR3: TGTGCCAGCAGCTCCCCCATAAGCGGGAGTTCCTACGAGCAGTACTTC.

The rearrangement joins TRBV4-1 to TRBJ2-1; 10 bases fit TRBD2. Germline V lookup: CDR1 MGHRA, CDR2 YSYEKL. The CDR3 is made up of 15 amino acids. J was trimmed by 6 bases and V by 3 bases; bases with no gene match: 5. The CDR3 protein is CASSHLGLASNEQFF. The CDR3, as DNA: TGCGCCAGCAGCCACCTGGGACTAGCGTCCAATGAGCAGTTCTTC.

The CDR3 DNA is TGCAGCGTTAGGGGCCTCTCTGGGGCCAACGTCCTGACTTTC. Its translation: CSVRGLSGANVLTF. V is TRBV29-1 and J is TRBJ2-6; TRBD1 is a possible D gene (5 bases). The CDR3 consists of 14 residues. Germline CDR1 and CDR2: SQVTM and ANQGSEA. V shed 5 bases and J shed 0 bases, with 8 bases lying between them. Full variable domain (missing parts from reference TRBV29-1 and TRBJ2-6): SAVISQKPSRDICQRGTSLTIQCQVDSQVTMMFWYRQQPGQSLTLIATANQGSEATYESGFVIDKFPISRPNLTFSTLTVSNMSPEDSSIYLCSVRGLSGANVLTFGAGSRLTVL.

The chain carries TRBV28 and TRBJ1-4; D gene ambiguous. This CDR3 comprises 15 residues. The germline CDR1 and CDR2 sequences are MDHEN and SYDVKM. V lost 6 bases and J 0 bases, leaving 11 bases between the germline ends. CDR3 loop: CASSLTAATNEKLFF. As DNA, the CDR3 is TGTGCCAGCAGCCTCACAGCGGCAACTAATGAAAAACTGTTTTTT.

The chain uses TRBV5-4 and TRBJ1-1; D might be TRBD1 (6 bases). Germline-derived CDR1 and CDR2 are SGHNT and YYREEE (reference sequence). Trimming stripped 4 bases from V and 2 bases from J, with 15 bases between. This CDR3 has 15 residues. The CDR3 DNA sequence: TGTGCCAGCAGCACCGCGGGGGGCGGTAACACTGAAGCTTTCTTT. Amino acid sequence: CASSTAGGGNTEAFF.

The sample holds one count of this clone. The chain links TRBV9 to TRBJ2-7; maybe TRBD1 (6 bases). V lost 2 bases to trimming and J lost 2 bases, with 11 bases between them. CDR1 and CDR2 (germline): SGDLS, YYNGEE. This CDR3 has 14 amino acids. This CDR3 is CASSVSGETYEQYF. CDR3 DNA sequence: TGTGCCAGCAGCGTCTCAGGGGAGACCTACGAGCAGTACTTC.

The count of this clone is one. The chain couples TRBV10-1 to TRBJ2-2; 11 positions match TRBD2. The CDR3 has 19 amino acids. CDR1 and CDR2 (germline): WNHNN, SYGVQD (reference sequence). V trimming: 2 bases; J trimming: 1 base; junction bases outside the gene matches: 9. The CDR3 loop reads CASSEQLAGEEGNTGELFF. The DNA of the CDR3 is TGCGCCAGCAGTGAGCAACTAGCGGGAGAAGAAGGGAACACCGGGGAGCTGTTTTTT.

The genes are TRBV30 and TRBJ2-2; 7 nucleotides agree with TRBD1. The CDR3 is 15 amino acids. V was clipped by 7 bases and J by 3 bases; unmatched bases: 11. The germline gives CDR1 GTSNPN, CDR2 SVGIG (reference sequence). The CDR3 nucleotides are TGTGCCTTAAGACAGGGCTATGGTGACACCGGGGAGCTGTTTTTT. Its translation is CALRQGYGDTGELFF. Variable domain in full (rest from reference TRBV30 and TRBJ2-2): SQTIHQWPATLVQPVGSPLSLECTVEGTSNPNLYWYRQAAGRGLQLLFYSVGIGQISSEVPQNLSASRPQDRQFILSSKKLLLSDSGFYLCALRQGYGDTGELFFGEGSRLTVL.

This clone was seen only a few times. The CDR3 reads CASSEARTGGTEAFF. CDR3 bases: TGTGCCAGCAGTGAAGCGCGGACAGGGGGCACTGAAGCTTTCTTT. The J gene is TRBJ1-1, the V gene TRBV6-1, with TRBD1 matching over 10 bases. This CDR3 has 15 residues. CDR1 and CDR2 (germline): MNHNS, SASEGT. The V segment lost 0 bases and the J segment 4 bases; nucleotides outside the gene matches: 2.

This rearrangement joins TRBV7-6 to TRBJ1-1; TRBD1 matches 9 bases. CDR3 size: 11 residues. Looked up from germline, CDR1 is SGHVS and CDR2 is FNYEAQ. V shed 7 bases, J shed 13 bases, and the junction held 7 bases outside the gene matches. The CDR3 DNA reads as TGTGCCAGCATCACCGGGACAGGGTTTTTCTTT. It codes for CASITGTGFFF.

The V gene is TRBV5-1, the J gene TRBJ2-7; 7 nucleotides agree with TRBD1. V was pared by 2 bases and J by 5 bases, with 4 bases of the junction left unmatched. CDR1 is SGHRS, CDR2 YFSETQ, per germline. This CDR3 region has 13 residues. CDR3 loop: CASSLTGANEQYF. CDR3 DNA sequence: TGCGCCAGCAGCTTAACAGGGGCCAACGAGCAGTACTTC.

The gene calls are TRBV4-3 and TRBJ2-2; 7 bases align to TRBD2. Trimming cost V 0 bases and J 5 bases; bases outside gene matches: 6. This CDR3 spans 16 amino acids. Looked up from germline, CDR1 is LGHNA and CDR2 is YSLEER. CDR3 in amino acids: CASSQDYTSVTGELFF. CDR3 coding DNA: TGCGCCAGCAGCCAAGATTATACTAGCGTGACCGGGGAGCTGTTTTTT.

The CDR3 nucleotides read TGCAGCGTTGGGGACAGGTTGTCCGCTGCTGAAGCTTTCTTT. Its protein is CSVGDRLSAAEAFF. The rearrangement uses TRBV29-1 and TRBJ1-1, with TRBD1 matching over 8 bases. The germline CDR1 and CDR2 sequences are SQVTM and ANQGSEA. The junction had 10 bases not matched to a gene; V was cut back by 4 bases and J by 6 bases. CDR3 length equals 14 residues.

This clone has a single count. The chain employs TRBV7-2 and TRBJ2-1; the match to TRBD2 covers 11 bases. Germline assignment: CDR1 SGHTA and CDR2 FQGNSA. This CDR3 is 17 amino acids long. Trimming removed 7 bases from V and 0 bases from J; junction bases left unmatched: 8. Here the CDR3 reads CASILAGGHSSYNEQFF. CDR3 nucleotides: TGTGCCAGCATCCTAGCGGGAGGCCACAGCTCCTACAATGAGCAGTTCTTC.

This chain's CDR3 is CASSSIAGPAYEQYF. CDR3 nucleotides: TGCGCCAGCAGCTCAATAGCGGGGCCGGCCTACGAGCAGTACTTC. The chain uses TRBV5-1 and TRBJ2-7; 8 bases line up with TRBD2. The germline gives CDR1 SGHRS, CDR2 YFSETQ. There are 15 residues in the CDR3. J was trimmed by 2 bases and V by 3 bases; bases with no gene match: 7.

The chain uses TRBV30 and TRBJ2-3; D is possibly TRBD2 (5 bases). Germline V CDR1 and CDR2: GTSNPN, SVGIG (reference sequence). Deletions cut 2 bases from V and 2 bases from J, with 11 bases between. This CDR3 is built from 14 residues. The CDR3 loop reads CAWSKCDYTDTQYF. The CDR3 DNA reads as TGTGCCTGGAGTAAGTGCGACTACACAGATACGCAGTATTTT. Based on the CDR3 plus reference TRBV30 and TRBJ2-3, the full variable domain is SQTIHQWPATLVQPVGSPLSLECTVEGTSNPNLYWYRQAAGRGLQLLFYSVGIGQISSEVPQNLSASRPQDRQFILSSKKLLLSDSGFYLCAWSKCDYTDTQYFGPGTRLTVL.

The rearrangement links TRBV5-6 to TRBJ2-3; 7 positions match TRBD2. The V gene end was trimmed by 4 bases and the J gene end by 1 base; junction bases not matched to a gene: 12. Germline CDR1 SGHDT, CDR2 YYEEEE. The CDR3 length is 17 residues. The CDR3 spells CASSPIGVTSGTDTQYF. Written as DNA, the CDR3 is TGTGCCAGCAGCCCCATTGGGGTAACTAGCGGCACAGATACGCAGTATTTT.

The chain combines TRBV5-1 with TRBJ2-1; tentatively, D is TRBD2 (5 bases). From germline, CDR1 is SGHRS and CDR2 YFSETQ. The CDR3 extends over 15 amino acids. V was clipped by 4 bases and J by 10 bases, with 21 bases between them. The CDR3 loop reads CASSPSPRALQEQFF. The CDR3 DNA follows: TGCGCCAGCAGCCCTTCTCCGAGGGCCCTGCAGGAGCAGTTCTTC.

The chain joins TRBV9 to TRBJ2-3; 10 nucleotides align to TRBD2. The V segment lost 4 bases and the J segment 2 bases; nucleotides outside the gene matches: 4. This CDR3 has 15 amino acids. CDR1 is SGDLS, CDR2 YYNGEE, per germline. CDR3 in amino acids: CASSFSGRTTDTQYF. CDR3 coding DNA: TGTGCCAGCAGCTTTAGCGGGAGGACCACAGATACGCAGTATTTT.